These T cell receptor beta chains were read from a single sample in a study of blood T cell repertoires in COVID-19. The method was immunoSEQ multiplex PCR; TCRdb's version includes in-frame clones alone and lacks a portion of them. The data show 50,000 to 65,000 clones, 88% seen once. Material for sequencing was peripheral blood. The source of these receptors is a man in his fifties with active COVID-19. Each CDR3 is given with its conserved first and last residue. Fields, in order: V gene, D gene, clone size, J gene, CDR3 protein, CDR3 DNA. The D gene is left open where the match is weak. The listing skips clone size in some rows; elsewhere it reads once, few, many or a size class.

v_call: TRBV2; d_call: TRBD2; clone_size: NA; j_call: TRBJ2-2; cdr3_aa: CASSDPSGAAGELFF; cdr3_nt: TGTGCCAGCAGCGATCCTAGCGGGGCCGCCGGGGAGCTGTTTTTT
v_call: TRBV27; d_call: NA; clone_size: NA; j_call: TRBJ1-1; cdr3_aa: CASSLRSGGGTEAFF; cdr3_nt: TGTGCCAGCAGTTTACGTTCGGGGGGCGGCACTGAAGCTTTCTTT
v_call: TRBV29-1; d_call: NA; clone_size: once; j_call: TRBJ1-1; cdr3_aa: CSVEDPPRVFF; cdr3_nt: TGCAGCGTTGAAGATCCCCCCCGCGTTTTCTTT
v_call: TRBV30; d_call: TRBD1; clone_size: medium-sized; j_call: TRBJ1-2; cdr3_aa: CAWSPGTGGYTF; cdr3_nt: TGTGCCTGGAGTCCCGGGACAGGTGGCTACACCTTC
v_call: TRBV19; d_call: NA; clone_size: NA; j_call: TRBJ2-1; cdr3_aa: CASRSGQVLNGEQFF; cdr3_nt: TGTGCCAGTAGATCGGGACAAGTGTTGAATGGGGAGCAGTTCTTC
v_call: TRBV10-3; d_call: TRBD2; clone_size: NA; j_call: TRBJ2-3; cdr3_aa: CAIRPGLMDTQYF; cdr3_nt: TGTGCCATCAGACCGGGACTAATGGATACGCAGTATTTT
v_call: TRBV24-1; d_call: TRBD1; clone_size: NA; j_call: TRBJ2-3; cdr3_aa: CATSDQRQGGGPDTQYF; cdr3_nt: TGTGCCACCAGTGACCAACGACAGGGTGGGGGCCCAGATACGCAGTATTTT
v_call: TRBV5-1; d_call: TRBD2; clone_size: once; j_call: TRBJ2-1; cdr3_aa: CASSLASGDYNEQFF; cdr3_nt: TGCGCCAGCAGCTTGGCTAGCGGGGACTACAATGAGCAGTTCTTC
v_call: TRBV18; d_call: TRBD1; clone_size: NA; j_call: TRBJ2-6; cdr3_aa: CASSPGQGTGANVLTF; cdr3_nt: TGTGCCAGCTCACCCGGACAGGGGACTGGGGCCAACGTCCTGACTTTC
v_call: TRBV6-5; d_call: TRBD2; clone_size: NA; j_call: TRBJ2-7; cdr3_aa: CASSRGEYEQYF; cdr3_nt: TGTGCCAGCAGCCGGGGGGAGTACGAGCAGTACTTC
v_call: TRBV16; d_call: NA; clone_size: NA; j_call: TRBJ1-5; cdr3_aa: CASSLSRGDQPQHF; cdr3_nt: TGTGCCAGCAGTCTGAGTCGGGGTGATCAGCCCCAGCATTTT
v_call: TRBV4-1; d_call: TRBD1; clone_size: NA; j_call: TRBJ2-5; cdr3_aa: CASSQEGRTGMETQYF; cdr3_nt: TGCGCCAGCAGCCAAGAGGGGCGGACAGGGATGGAGACCCAGTACTTC
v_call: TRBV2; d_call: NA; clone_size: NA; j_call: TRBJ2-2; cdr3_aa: CASSESVGGTGELFF; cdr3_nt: TGTGCCAGCAGTGAATCGGTGGGGGGAACCGGGGAGCTGTTTTTT
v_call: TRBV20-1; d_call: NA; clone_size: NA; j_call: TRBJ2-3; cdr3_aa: CSASLAPAVDTQYF; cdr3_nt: TGCAGTGCTAGTTTAGCGCCGGCTGTAGATACGCAGTATTTT
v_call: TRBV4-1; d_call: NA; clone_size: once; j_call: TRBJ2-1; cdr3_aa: CASSQAPGTPVNEQFF; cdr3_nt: TGCGCCAGCAGCCAAGCCCCCGGGACACCAGTCAATGAGCAGTTCTTC
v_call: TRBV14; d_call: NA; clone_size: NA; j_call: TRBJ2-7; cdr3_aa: CASSIGGPVSYEQYF; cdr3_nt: TGTGCCAGCAGCATCGGCGGCCCCGTTAGCTACGAGCAGTACTTC